This TCR beta chain derives from a study of blood T cell repertoires in COVID-19. TCRdb keeps only in-frame clones here, not all; method: immunoSEQ multiplex PCR. The profile shows 120,000 to 150,000 clones, about four fifths of them singletons. This CDR3 spans 16 amino acids. V lost 1 base, J lost 6 bases, and 15 bases lay in between. In germline, CDR1 is SGHVS, CDR2 FNYEAQ. The specimen was PBMCs or T cells enriched from blood (not recorded which). The sequence came from a woman aged 45 to 65 who had been exposed to COVID-19. The chain uses TRBV7-6 and TRBJ2-2; a possible D gene is TRBD2 (5 bases). CDR3: CASSLGAAEGAGELFF. The CDR3 DNA reads TGTGCCAGCAGCTTAGGGGCCGCCGAGGGAGCCGGGGAGCTGTTTTTT.